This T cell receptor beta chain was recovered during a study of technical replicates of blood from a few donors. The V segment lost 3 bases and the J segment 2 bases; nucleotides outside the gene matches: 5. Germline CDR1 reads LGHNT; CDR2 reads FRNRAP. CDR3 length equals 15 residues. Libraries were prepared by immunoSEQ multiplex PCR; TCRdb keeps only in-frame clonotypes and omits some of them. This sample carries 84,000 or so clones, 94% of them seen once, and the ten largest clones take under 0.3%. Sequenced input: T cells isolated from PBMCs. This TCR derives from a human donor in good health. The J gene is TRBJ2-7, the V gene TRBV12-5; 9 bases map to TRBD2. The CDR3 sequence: CASGLGLAGPYEQYF. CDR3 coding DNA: TGTGCTAGTGGTTTAGGTCTAGCGGGGCCCTACGAGCAGTACTTC.